This TCR beta chain appears in the sequencing data of a study of shared clonotypes between healthy human individuals. Repertoires were generated with immunoSEQ multiplex PCR, while TCRdb's copy carries only in-frame clones and drops some. The profile shows about 2.1 million clones, about 93% of them singletons. Study-level points and caveats: Although depth was large, rarefaction showed that sequencing of the sorted subsets was incomplete. Investigators collected only blood, and repertoires in tissues likely differ.

Of note for this clone: Its antigen is undetermined.

The naive CD8 fraction comprised CD45RO-negative cells positively selected for CCR7 and excluded terminally differentiated effector memory CD45RA+ cells. Germline V gene data show CDR1 as SGHRS and CDR2 as YFSETQ. The V end lost 0 bases, the J end lost 5 bases, and 17 bases lay between the germline ends. This CDR3 contains 17 residues. The sequencing input was naive CD8+ T cells from PBMCs. The rearrangement joins TRBV5-1 to TRBJ2-2; D remains ambiguous. The TCR comes from a man aged 18 to 29 in good health. Some clones in this sample may be carry-over from other donors' samples. The CDR3 bases are TGCGCCAGCAGCTTGGCCTTTCCCAGAGATCCGACCGGGGAGCTGTTTTTT. It specifies CASSLAFPRDPTGELFF.